Here is one T cell receptor (beta chain) with its context. Its antigen is unknown. Samples came from healthy bone marrow donors. The data were taken from a study of cytomegalovirus exposure and HLA in healthy donors. As for the study in general: Most donors, roughly 82% of a few hundred genotyped, fell in the Caucasian-associated ancestry cluster.

CDR3 size: 15 residues. Trimming removed 2 bases at V and 3 bases at J, with 13 bases between. Germline CDR1 is MNHEY and CDR2 is SVGAGI. General study findings and limits: Most TCR beta V segments were productive about 90% or about 30% of the time in an earlier analysis.

PCR used 60 Vbeta primers and 13 Jbeta primers. TCRdb's table, derived via immunoSEQ multiplex PCR, lists solely in-frame clones and lacks some. The sample lists roughly 200,000 clones; about 80% were seen once. The TCR sequence derives from a woman in her sixties or seventies in good health and CMV-seropositive. The gene calls are TRBV6-5 and TRBJ1-1, with D perhaps matching TRBD1 (5 bases). Sequenced input: PBMCs. CDR3: CASSYTWGGDTEAFF. The DNA of the CDR3 is TGTGCCAGCAGTTACACCTGGGGCGGTGACACTGAAGCTTTCTTT.